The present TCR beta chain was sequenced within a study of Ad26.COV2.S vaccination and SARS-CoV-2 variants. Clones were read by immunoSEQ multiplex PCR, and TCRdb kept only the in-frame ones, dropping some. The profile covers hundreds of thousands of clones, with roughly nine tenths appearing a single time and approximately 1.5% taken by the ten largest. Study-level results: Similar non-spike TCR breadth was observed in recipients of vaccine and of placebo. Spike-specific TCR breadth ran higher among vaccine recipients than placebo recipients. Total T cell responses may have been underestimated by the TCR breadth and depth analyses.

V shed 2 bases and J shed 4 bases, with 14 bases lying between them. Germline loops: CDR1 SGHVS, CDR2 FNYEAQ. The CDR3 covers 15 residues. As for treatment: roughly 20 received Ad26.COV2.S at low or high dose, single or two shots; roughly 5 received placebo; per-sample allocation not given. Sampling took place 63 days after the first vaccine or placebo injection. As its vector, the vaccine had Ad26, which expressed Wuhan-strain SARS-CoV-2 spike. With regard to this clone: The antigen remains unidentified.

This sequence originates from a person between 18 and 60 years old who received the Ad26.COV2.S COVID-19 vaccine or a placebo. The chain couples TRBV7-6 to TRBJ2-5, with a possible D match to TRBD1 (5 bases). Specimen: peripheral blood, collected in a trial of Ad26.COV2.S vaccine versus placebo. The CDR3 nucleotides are TGTGCCAGCAGCTTACGGGCTGGGGCGAGAGAGACCCAGTACTTC. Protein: CASSLRAGARETQYF.